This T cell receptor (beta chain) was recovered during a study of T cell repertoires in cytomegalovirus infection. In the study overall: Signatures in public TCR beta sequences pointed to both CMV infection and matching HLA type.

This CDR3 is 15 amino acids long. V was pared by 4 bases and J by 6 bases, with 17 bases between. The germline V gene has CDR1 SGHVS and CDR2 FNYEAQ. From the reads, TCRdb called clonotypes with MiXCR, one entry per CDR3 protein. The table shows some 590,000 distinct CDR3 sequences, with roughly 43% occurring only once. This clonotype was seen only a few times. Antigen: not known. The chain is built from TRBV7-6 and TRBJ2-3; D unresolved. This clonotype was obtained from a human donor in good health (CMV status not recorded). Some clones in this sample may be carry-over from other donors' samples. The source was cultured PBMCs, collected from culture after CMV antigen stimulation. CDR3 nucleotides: TGTGCCAGCAGCTCCGTGAACTCGGGCCGGGATACGCAGTATTTT. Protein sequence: CASSSVNSGRDTQYF. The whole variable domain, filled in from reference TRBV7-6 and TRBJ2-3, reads GAGVSQSPRYKVTKRGQDVALRCDPISGHVSLYWYRQALGQGPEFLTYFNYEAQQDKSGLPNDRFSAERPEGSISTLTIQRTEQRDSAMYRCASSSVNSGRDTQYFGPGTRLTVL.